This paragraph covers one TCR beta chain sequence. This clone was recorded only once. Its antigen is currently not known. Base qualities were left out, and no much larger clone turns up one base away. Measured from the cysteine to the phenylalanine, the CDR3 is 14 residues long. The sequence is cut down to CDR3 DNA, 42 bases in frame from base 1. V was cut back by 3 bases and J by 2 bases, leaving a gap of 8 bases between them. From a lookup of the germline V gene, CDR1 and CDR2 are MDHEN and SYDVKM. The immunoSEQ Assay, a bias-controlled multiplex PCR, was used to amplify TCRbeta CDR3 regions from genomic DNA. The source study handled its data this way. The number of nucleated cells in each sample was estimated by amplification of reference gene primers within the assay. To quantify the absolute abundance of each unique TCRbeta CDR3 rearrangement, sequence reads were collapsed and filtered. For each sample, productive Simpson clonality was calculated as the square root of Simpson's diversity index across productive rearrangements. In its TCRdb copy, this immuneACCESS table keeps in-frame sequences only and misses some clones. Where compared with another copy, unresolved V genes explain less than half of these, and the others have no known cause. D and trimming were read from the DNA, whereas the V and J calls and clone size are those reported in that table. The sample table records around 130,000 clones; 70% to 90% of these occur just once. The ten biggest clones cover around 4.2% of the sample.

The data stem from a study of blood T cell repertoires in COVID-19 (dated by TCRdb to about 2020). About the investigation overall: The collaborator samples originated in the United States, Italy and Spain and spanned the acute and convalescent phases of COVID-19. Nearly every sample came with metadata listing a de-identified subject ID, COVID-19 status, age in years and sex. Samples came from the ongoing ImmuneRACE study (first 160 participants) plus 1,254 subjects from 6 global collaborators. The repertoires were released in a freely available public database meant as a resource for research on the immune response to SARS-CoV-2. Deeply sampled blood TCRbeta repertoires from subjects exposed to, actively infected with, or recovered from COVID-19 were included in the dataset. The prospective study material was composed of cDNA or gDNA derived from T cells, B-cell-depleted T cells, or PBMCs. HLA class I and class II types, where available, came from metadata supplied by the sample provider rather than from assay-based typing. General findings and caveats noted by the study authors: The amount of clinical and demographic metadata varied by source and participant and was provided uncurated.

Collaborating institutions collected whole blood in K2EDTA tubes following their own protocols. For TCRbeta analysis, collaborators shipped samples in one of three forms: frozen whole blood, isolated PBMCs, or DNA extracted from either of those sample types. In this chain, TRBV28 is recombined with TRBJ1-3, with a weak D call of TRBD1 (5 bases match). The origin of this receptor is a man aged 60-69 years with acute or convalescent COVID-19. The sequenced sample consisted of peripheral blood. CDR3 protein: CASSFGGTGNTIYF. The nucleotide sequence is TGTGCCAGCAGTTTCGGGGGGACTGGAAACACCATATATTTT.